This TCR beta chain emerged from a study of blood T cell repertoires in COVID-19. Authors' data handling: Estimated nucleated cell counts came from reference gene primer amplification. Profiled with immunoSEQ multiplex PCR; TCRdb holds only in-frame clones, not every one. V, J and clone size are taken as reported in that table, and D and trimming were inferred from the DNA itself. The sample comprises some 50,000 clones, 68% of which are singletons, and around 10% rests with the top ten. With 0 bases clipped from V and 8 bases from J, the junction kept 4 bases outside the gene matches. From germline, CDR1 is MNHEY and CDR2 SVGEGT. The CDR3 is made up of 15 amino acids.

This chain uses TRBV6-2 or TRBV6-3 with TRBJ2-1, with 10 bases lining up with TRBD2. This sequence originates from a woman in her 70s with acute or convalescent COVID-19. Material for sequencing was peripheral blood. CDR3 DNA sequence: TGTGCCAGCAGTTACTCGGCTAGCGGGAGATATGAGCAGTTCTTC. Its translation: CASSYSASGRYEQFF.